A single sample is the source of the 15 T cell receptor beta chains below, sequenced in a study of T cells after yellow fever vaccination. TCRdb re-called the 5' RACE reads through MiXCR, storing one row per CDR3 protein. The profile covers 500,000 to 700,000 distinct CDR3 sequences, with 19% appearing a single time and roughly an eighth taken by the ten largest. The sample consisted of PBMCs, taken 15 days after the yellow fever booster vaccination. The receptors derive from a young man who received the YFV17D yellow fever vaccine.

The chain is built from TRBV5-1 and TRBJ2-5, with a possible D match to TRBD1 (6 bases). Trimming removed 5 bases from V and 5 bases from J, with 13 bases in between. Germline loops: CDR1 SGHRS, CDR2 YFSETQ. This CDR3 has 13 residues. CDR3 amino acids: CASSTTGKETQYF. The DNA for the CDR3 is TGCGCCAGCAGTACAACAGGGAAGGAGACCCAGTACTTC.

The V gene is TRBV4-2, the J gene TRBJ2-2, with D perhaps matching TRBD2 (5 bases). V lost 1 base to trimming and J lost 5 bases, with 14 bases between them. The germline CDR1 and CDR2 sequences are LGHNA and YNFKEQ. The CDR3 has 16 amino acids. CDR3 nucleotide sequence: TGTGCCAGCAGCCAAGGCGGCGGGTCCCGAACCGGGGAGCTGTTTTTT. Translated, it gives CASSQGGGSRTGELFF.

This chain links TRBV7-2 with TRBJ2-3; 12 bases agree with TRBD2. Germline V gene sequence: CDR1 SGHTA, CDR2 FQGNSA. Trimming took 1 base from V and 6 from J; bases not matched to a gene: 5. The CDR3 extends over 16 amino acids. The CDR3 region is CASSLGASGRGDTQYF. For the CDR3, the DNA is TGTGCCAGCAGCTTAGGGGCTAGCGGGAGGGGCGATACGCAGTATTTT.

There are many counts of this clonotype. The gene calls are TRBV20-1 and TRBJ2-5, with 8 bases matching TRBD1. V shed 3 bases, J shed 2 bases, and the junction held 8 bases outside the gene matches. The germline V gene has CDR1 DFQATT and CDR2 SNEGSKA (reference sequence). The CDR3 runs to 15 residues. Here the CDR3 DNA reads TGCAGTGCTAGGCATGGACAGGGCCCACAAGAGACCCAGTACTTC. Translating it yields CSARHGQGPQETQYF.

This clonotype was counted between two and nine times. V gene TRBV7-2 combines with J gene TRBJ2-7, with 10 bases lining up with TRBD2. Germline trimming cut 3 bases from V and 0 bases from J; bases unmatched to any gene: 8. The CDR3 runs to 17 residues. Germline loops: CDR1 SGHTA, CDR2 FQGNSA. The CDR3 nucleotides read TGTGCCAGCAGCTTTAGGGTAGCGGGAGGACACTCCTACGAGCAGTACTTC. The encoded protein is CASSFRVAGGHSYEQYF.

This clonotype was picked up many times. This chain joins TRBV29-1 and TRBJ2-1, with 11 positions matching TRBD2. V shed 5 bases, J shed 9 bases, and the junction held 9 bases outside the gene matches. CDR1 is SQVTM, CDR2 ANQGSEA, per germline. The CDR3 runs to 14 residues. The CDR3 bases are TGCAGCGTTTCTTTTAGCGGGAGGGCCGGTGAGCAGTTCTTC. It translates to CSVSFSGRAGEQFF.

This clonotype showed up just a few times. The CDR3 spells CSARDGTGKSSTDTQYF. The CDR3 DNA sequence: TGCAGTGCTAGAGATGGGACAGGAAAATCTAGCACAGATACGCAGTATTTT. This chain links TRBV20-1 with TRBJ2-3; 8 nucleotides agree with TRBD1. Germline V gene sequence: CDR1 DFQATT, CDR2 SNEGSKA (reference sequence). The CDR3 runs to 17 residues. V lost 0 bases to trimming and J lost 0 bases; unmatched junction nucleotides: 8.

The table lists this clonotype with many counts. This chain joins TRBV7-9 and TRBJ2-3; 7 nucleotides align to TRBD2. Germline CDR1 and CDR2: SEHNR and FQNEAQ (reference sequence). There are 15 residues in the CDR3. V lost 3 bases to trimming and J lost 1 base; unmatched junction nucleotides: 4. CDR3 bases: TGTGCCAGCAGCTTTAGCGGGTCCGGCACAGATACGCAGTATTTT. Its translation is CASSFSGSGTDTQYF.

This clonotype has a handful of counts. The chain is built from TRBV28 and TRBJ2-7; D is unresolved. In germline, CDR1 is MDHEN, CDR2 SYDVKM. V lost 6 bases to trimming and J lost 9 bases, with 15 bases between them. The length of the CDR3 is 12 residues. CDR3 in amino acids: CASSFDPVGQYF. Here the CDR3 DNA reads TGTGCCAGCAGCTTCGACCCCGTAGGGCAGTACTTC. Combining the CDR3 with reference TRBV28 and TRBJ2-7 gives the whole variable domain DVKVTQSSRYLVKRTGEKVFLECVQDMDHENMFWYRQDPGLGLRLIYFSYDVKMKEKGDIPEGYSVSREKKERFSLILESASTNQTSMYLCASSFDPVGQYFGPGTRLTVT.

This clonotype was detected a few times. The chain recombines TRBV7-2 with TRBJ2-7, with unresolved D. This CDR3 has 12 amino acids. V was shortened by 1 base and J by 6 bases, with 7 bases between the two germline ends. CDR1 and CDR2 from the germline V gene are SGHTA and FQGNSA. CDR3 DNA sequence: TGTGCCAGCAGCTTAGTGGTCAGCGAGCAGTACTTC. It codes for CASSLVVSEQYF.

The chain joins TRBV6-1 to TRBJ1-1; tentatively, D is TRBD1 (5 bases). The CDR3 covers 15 residues. Germline V gene lookup returns CDR1 MNHNS and CDR2 SASEGT. V was pared by 6 bases and J by 0 bases, with 14 bases between. The CDR3: CASRQWGGMNTEAFF. CDR3 in DNA: TGTGCCAGCAGACAGTGGGGGGGTATGAACACTGAAGCTTTCTTT.

This clonotype came up a few times. Written as DNA, the CDR3 is TGTGCCAGCAGCTTAGACTCAAGGGCAGGCTACACCTTC. It translates to CASSLDSRAGYTF. This chain connects TRBV7-2 to TRBJ1-2; D not certain. V gave up 1 base and J gave up 8 bases, with 11 bases separating them. CDR3 size: 13 residues. Germline V lookup: CDR1 SGHTA, CDR2 FQGNSA.

The chain has TRBV18 and TRBJ2-3; 10 bases are a match to TRBD2. CDR1 is KGHSH, CDR2 LQKENI, per germline. The CDR3 loop spans 16 amino acids. After removal of 1 base from V and 4 bases from J, the junction contained 5 bases not matched to a gene. DNA for the CDR3: TGTGCCAGCTCACCACGAACTAGCGGGACGCCAGATACGCAGTATTTT. This gives the protein CASSPRTSGTPDTQYF.

This clonotype has just a few counts. This sequence joins TRBV5-1 and TRBJ2-1, with D unresolved. Germline CDR1 SGHRS, CDR2 YFSETQ. This CDR3 has 12 residues. The V end was cut by 1 base, the J end by 8 bases, with 7 bases between. The CDR3 protein is CASSLLTDEQFF. DNA for the CDR3: TGCGCCAGCAGCTTGCTGACCGATGAGCAGTTCTTC.

The DNA of the CDR3 is TGTGCCAGCAGCCAGCGGAGTCCGTACAATGAGCAGTTCTTC. This codes for CASSQRSPYNEQFF. V gene TRBV3-1 combines with J gene TRBJ2-1, with D unclear. This CDR3 has 14 amino acids. The V end was cut by 3 bases, the J end by 4 bases, with 10 bases between. Germline loops: CDR1 LGHDT, CDR2 YNNKEL (reference sequence).